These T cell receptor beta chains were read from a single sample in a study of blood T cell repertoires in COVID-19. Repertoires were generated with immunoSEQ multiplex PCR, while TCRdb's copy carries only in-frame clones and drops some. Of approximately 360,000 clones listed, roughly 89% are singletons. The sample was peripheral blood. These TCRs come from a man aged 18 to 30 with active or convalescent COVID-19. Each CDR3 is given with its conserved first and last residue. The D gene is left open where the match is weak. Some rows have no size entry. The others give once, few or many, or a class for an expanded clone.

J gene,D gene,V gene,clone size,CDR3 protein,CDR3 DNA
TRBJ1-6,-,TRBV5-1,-,CASSWVGGNNSPLHF,TGCGCCAGCAGCTGGGTCGGGGGGAATAATTCACCCCTCCACTTT
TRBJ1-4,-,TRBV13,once,CASSPRGGNEKLFF,TGTGCCAGCAGCCCCCGGGGGGGTAATGAAAAACTGTTTTTT
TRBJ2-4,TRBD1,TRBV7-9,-,CASSLQGATKNIQYF,TGTGCCAGCAGCTTGCAGGGGGCAACCAAAAACATTCAGTACTTC
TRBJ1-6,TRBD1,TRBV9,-,CASSPTDRGYSPLHF,TGTGCCAGCAGCCCTACGGACAGGGGTTATTCACCCCTCCACTTT
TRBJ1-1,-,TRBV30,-,CAWSSGQGFAEAFF,TGTGCCTGGAGTTCGGGTCAGGGTTTCGCTGAAGCTTTCTTT
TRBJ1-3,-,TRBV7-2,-,CASIKSGFSGNTIYF,TGTGCCAGCATCAAATCAGGGTTTTCTGGAAACACCATATATTTT
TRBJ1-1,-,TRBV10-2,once,CASGGPGPPMNTEAFF,TGCGCCAGCGGGGGCCCAGGGCCTCCTATGAACACTGAAGCTTTCTTT
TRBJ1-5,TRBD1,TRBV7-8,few,CASSFGTGGQPQHF,TGTGCCAGCAGCTTTGGGACAGGGGGTCAGCCCCAGCATTTT
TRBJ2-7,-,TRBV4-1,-,CASSQTGTYEQYF,TGCGCCAGCAGCCAGACAGGTACCTACGAGCAGTACTTC
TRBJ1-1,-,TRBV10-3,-,CAISERANTEAFF,TGTGCCATCAGTGAGAGAGCGAACACTGAAGCTTTCTTT
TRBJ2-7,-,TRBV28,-,CASSLLQGWTSYEQYF,TGTGCCAGCAGTTTATTGCAGGGGTGGACTTCCTACGAGCAGTACTTC
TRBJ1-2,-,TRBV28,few,CASSSDSYGYTF,TGTGCCAGCAGTTCGGACAGCTATGGCTACACCTTC
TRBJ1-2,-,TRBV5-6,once,CASSMGASLIFNYGYTF,TGTGCCAGCAGCATGGGTGCGTCGTTAATCTTTAACTATGGCTACACCTTC
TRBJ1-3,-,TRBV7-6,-,CASSHPQNSGNTIYF,TGTGCCAGCAGCCACCCACAGAACTCTGGAAACACCATATATTTT
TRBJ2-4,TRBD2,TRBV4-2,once,CASSQGLAGGIKNIQYF,TGTGCCAGCAGCCAAGGACTAGCGGGGGGTATCAAAAACATTCAGTACTTC
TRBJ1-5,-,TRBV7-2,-,CASSSQYSNQPQHF,TGTGCCAGCAGCTCTCAGTATAGCAATCAGCCCCAGCATTTT
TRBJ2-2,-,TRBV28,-,CASSFRSGINTGELFF,TGTGCCAGCAGTTTCCGTTCAGGGATAAACACCGGGGAGCTGTTTTTT
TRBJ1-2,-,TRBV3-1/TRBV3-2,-,CASSQDRQVGGYTF,TGTGCCAGCAGCCAAGATAGGCAGGTCGGCGGCTACACCTTC
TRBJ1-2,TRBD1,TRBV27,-,CASSMEGAPPFNYGYTF,TGTGCCAGCAGTATGGAGGGGGCGCCTCCGTTTAACTATGGCTACACCTTC
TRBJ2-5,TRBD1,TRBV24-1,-,CATSEQGTSEAQYF,TGTGCCACCAGTGAACAGGGGACCTCGGAGGCCCAGTACTTC
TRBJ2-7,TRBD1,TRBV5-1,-,CASSTDRASDYEQYF,TGCGCCAGCAGCACGGACAGGGCTAGTGACTACGAGCAGTACTTC
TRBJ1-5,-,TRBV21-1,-,CASSNEPDKTPSRPQHF,TGTGCCAGCAGCAATGAGCCTGACAAAACTCCTAGCCGGCCCCAGCATTTT
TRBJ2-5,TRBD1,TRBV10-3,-,CAIRGTGQETQYF,TGTGCCATCAGAGGGACAGGGCAAGAGACCCAGTACTTC
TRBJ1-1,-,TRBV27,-,CASRRGGTNTEAFF,TGTGCCAGCCGAAGGGGGGGAACGAACACTGAAGCTTTCTTT
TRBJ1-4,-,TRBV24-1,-,CATSDSGATNEKLFF,TGTGCCACCAGTGATAGCGGGGCCACTAATGAAAAACTGTTTTTT
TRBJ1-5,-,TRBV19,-,CASSAGPTQPQHF,TGTGCCAGTAGTGCGGGGCCCACCCAGCCCCAGCATTTT
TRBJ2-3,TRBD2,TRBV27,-,CASSLAGGTDTQYF,TGTGCCAGCAGTCTAGCGGGGGGAACAGATACGCAGTATTTT